This entry describes one T cell receptor beta chain. No antigen is known for it. Sequencing was performed with immunoSEQ multiplex PCR; in TCRdb, only in-frame clones are kept and a portion is missing. The data show 55,000 to 70,000 clones, less than 90% seen once. This entry comes from a study of early stage breast cancer tumors. Across the whole study: Among some twelve ER+/PR+/HER2- tumors, eight were ductal, four lobular. Whole-study results and caveats: Enriched TCRB sequences shared across patients were mostly commonly generated sequences. Unsorted bulk genomic DNA sequencing lacked pairing and functional marker data.

J gave up 5 bases and V 1 base, and 11 bases lay outside the gene matches. This CDR3 spans 19 amino acids. Germline V lookup: CDR1 KGHSH, CDR2 LQKENI. This TCR was recovered from a person in their 40s with breast cancer. The genes are TRBV18 and TRBJ2-1, with 13 nucleotides matching TRBD2. Sequenced: blood. The CDR3 nucleotides read TGTGCCAGCTCACCACGGGGGACTAGCGGGACGCGGAAGGACAATGAGCAGTTCTTC. Residues: CASSPRGTSGTRKDNEQFF.